Described below is a single T cell receptor beta chain sequence and its context. The protocol was immunoSEQ multiplex PCR, while the TCRdb copy is restricted to in-frame clones and leaves out a portion. The table shows around 140,000 clones, with 75% to 95% occurring only once. This record belongs to a study of control samples from healthy donors and cancer patients. Trimming cost V 3 bases and J 5 bases, with 15 bases left between them. The CDR3 covers 14 residues. Germline V CDR1 and CDR2: SQVTM, ANQGSEA. The clonotype was recovered from a man between 40 and 49 years old in good health. Sequencing input: blood. The rearrangement links TRBV29-1 to TRBJ2-3; D is unresolved. Here the CDR3 reads CSVESALGEDTQYF. The DNA of the CDR3 is TGCAGCGTTGAGTCGGCCCTAGGTGAAGATACGCAGTATTTT.